These T cell receptor beta chains were read from a single sample in a study of shared clonotypes between healthy human individuals. The table came from immunoSEQ multiplex PCR; TCRdb's copy has only in-frame clones and leaves some out. The table has roughly 650,000 clones, roughly 95% seen once. The sample taken for sequencing was naive CD8+ T cells sorted from blood. The receptors here all came from a woman in her 30s in good health. Both conserved end residues are part of each CDR3. D genes are given only for firm matches. Size is omitted from some rows. Given values are once, few, many or a class for expanded clones.

clone size	V gene	D gene	J gene	CDR3 DNA	CDR3 protein
once	TRBV7-9	TRBD2	TRBJ2-7	TGTGCCAGCAGCGTCGGGGCGGGAGTCGCGGAGCAGTACTTC	CASSVGAGVAEQYF
.	TRBV11-2	.	TRBJ2-2	TGTGCCAGCAGCTTATCGATAACCCTCACCGGGGAGCTGTTTTTT	CASSLSITLTGELFF
.	TRBV7-9	TRBD1	TRBJ2-7	TGTGCCAGCAGTCCCCGGAGAGACAGGGGATACGAGCAGTACTTC	CASSPRRDRGYEQYF
.	TRBV19	TRBD2	TRBJ2-7	TGTGCCAGTAGTATAGCTCCTAGCGGGAGCGGCTACGAGCAGTACTTC	CASSIAPSGSGYEQYF
once	TRBV28	TRBD2	TRBJ2-1	TGTGCCAGCAGTTCGTTAGCGGGAGAGGGTAGGTACAATGAGCAGTTCTTC	CASSSLAGEGRYNEQFF
.	TRBV27	TRBD1	TRBJ1-1	TGTGCCAGCAGGATACAGGGGAGTAACACTGAAGCTTTCTTT	CASRIQGSNTEAFF
.	TRBV11-2	.	TRBJ2-1	TGTGCCAGCAGCTTAAGCCCGGCTAGCTCCTACAATGAGCAGTTCTTC	CASSLSPASSYNEQFF
.	TRBV19	TRBD1	TRBJ1-2	TGTGCCAGTAACGGACAGGGGATCAATGGCTACACCTTC	CASNGQGINGYTF
.	TRBV4-1	TRBD2	TRBJ2-2	TGCGCCAGCAGAACGGGAGGTTCGAACACCGGGGAGCTGTTTTTT	CASRTGGSNTGELFF
.	TRBV29-1	.	TRBJ2-2	TGCAGCGTTGATAGGGGGTCCGGGGAGCTGTTTTTT	CSVDRGSGELFF
.	TRBV6-5	.	TRBJ2-2	TGTGCCAGCAGTTCGACCGACAGTTGGCCCGGGGAGCTGTTTTTT	CASSSTDSWPGELFF
.	TRBV27	TRBD2	TRBJ2-1	TGTGCCAGCAGTTTACTGGTGGGAGGGAAATACAATGAGCAGTTCTTC	CASSLLVGGKYNEQFF
.	TRBV5-4	.	TRBJ2-1	TGTGCCAGCAGCTTGGAGGCAAGAAACTCCTACAATGAGCAGTTCTTC	CASSLEARNSYNEQFF
.	TRBV11-2	.	TRBJ1-4	TGTGCCAGCAGCATGACCTACCGGGGGGGTCCCTACGAAAAACTGTTTTTT	CASSMTYRGGPYEKLFF
few	TRBV5-1	.	TRBJ2-2	TGCGCCAGCAGCTTGTATTTAGCGAACACCGGGGAGCTGTTTTTT	CASSLYLANTGELFF
.	TRBV27	TRBD1	TRBJ1-4	TGTGCCAGCAGTCGAGGTGGACAGGGGCTTGCAACTAATGAAAAACTGTTTTTT	CASSRGGQGLATNEKLFF
once	TRBV10-3	.	TRBJ1-5	TGTGCCATCACTACACTTGCTCAGCCCCAGCATTTT	CAITTLAQPQHF
once	TRBV21-1	.	TRBJ2-7	TGTGCCAGCAGCAAAGACTCGGTCTCCTCCTCCTACGAGCAGTACTTC	CASSKDSVSSSYEQYF